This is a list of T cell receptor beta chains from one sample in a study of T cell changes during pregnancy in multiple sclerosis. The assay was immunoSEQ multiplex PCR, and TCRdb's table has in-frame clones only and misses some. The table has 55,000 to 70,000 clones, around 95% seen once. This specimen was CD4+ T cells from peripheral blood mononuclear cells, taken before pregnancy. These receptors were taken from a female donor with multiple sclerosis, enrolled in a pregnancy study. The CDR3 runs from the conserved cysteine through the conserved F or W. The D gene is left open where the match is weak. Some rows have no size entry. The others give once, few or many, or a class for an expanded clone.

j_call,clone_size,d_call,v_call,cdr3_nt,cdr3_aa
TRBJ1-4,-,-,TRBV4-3,TGCGCCAGCAGCGGTGAGGGCTTGGGTGAAAAACTGTTTTTT,CASSGEGLGEKLFF
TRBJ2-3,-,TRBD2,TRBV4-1,TGCGCCAGCAGCCAAGGTCTAGCGGGAGTAGGAGATACGCAGTATTTT,CASSQGLAGVGDTQYF
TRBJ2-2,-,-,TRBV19,TGTGCCAGTAGTAGAATCCAGGCCGTGAACACCGGGGAGCTGTTTTTT,CASSRIQAVNTGELFF
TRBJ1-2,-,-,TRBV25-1,TGTGCCAGCAGTGCGGGGACAAACTATGGCTACACCTTC,CASSAGTNYGYTF
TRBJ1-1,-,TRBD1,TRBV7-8,TGTGCCAGCAGCTTGACAGGGCCTGAAGCTTTCTTT,CASSLTGPEAFF
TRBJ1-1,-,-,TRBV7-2,TGTGCCAGCAGCTTAGTCCAGGGTACGCCTGAAGCTTTCTTT,CASSLVQGTPEAFF
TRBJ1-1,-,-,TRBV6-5,TGTGCCAGCAGTTACACCGGGACCAGGGGCACTGAAGCTTTCTTT,CASSYTGTRGTEAFF
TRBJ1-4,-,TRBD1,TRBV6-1,TGTGCCAGCAGTGAAACAGGGGGAATGGCAAAACTGTTTTTT,CASSETGGMAKLFF
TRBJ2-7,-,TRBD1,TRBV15,TGTGCCACCAGCAGAGGGACAGGGAGGATCGGCGAGCAGTACTTC,CATSRGTGRIGEQYF
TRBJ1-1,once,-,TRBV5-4,TGTGCCAGCAGCCCCGGGGGTAGAAACACTGAAGCTTTCTTT,CASSPGGRNTEAFF
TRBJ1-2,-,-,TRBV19,TGTGCCAGTAATACTAACTATGGCTACACCTTC,CASNTNYGYTF
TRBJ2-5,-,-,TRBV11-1,TGTGCCAGCAGCCCACGGGGGGCTTGGCTAGCTTCGGAGACCCAGTACTTC,CASSPRGAWLASETQYF
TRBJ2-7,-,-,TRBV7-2,TGTGCCAGCAGCTTAGGACTAGGCTCCTACGAGCAGTACTTC,CASSLGLGSYEQYF
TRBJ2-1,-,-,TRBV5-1,TGCGCCAGCAGCTTTCAGGGCCTAAATGAGCAGTTCTTC,CASSFQGLNEQFF
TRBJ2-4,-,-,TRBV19,TGTGCCAGTAGTACACTCGATCAGGGGAGCATTCAGTACTTC,CASSTLDQGSIQYF
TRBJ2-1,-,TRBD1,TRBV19,TGTGCCAGCAACCCTCCGGGACAGGGTGGTAGCAGCGGGCAGTTCTTC,CASNPPGQGGSSGQFF
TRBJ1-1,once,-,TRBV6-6,TGTGCCAGCAAACCATCAGGGAACACGAACACTGAAGCTTTCTTT,CASKPSGNTNTEAFF
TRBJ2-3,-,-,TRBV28,TGTGCCAGCAGTTTAACAGGTAGCACAGATACGCAGTATTTT,CASSLTGSTDTQYF
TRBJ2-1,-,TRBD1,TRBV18,TGTGCCAGCTCACGTTGGACAGGTCGGACAGCTTCGGCCTCCTACAATGAGCAGTTCTTC,CASSRWTGRTASASYNEQFF
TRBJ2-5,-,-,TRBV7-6,TGTGCCAGCAGCACTCAGGGGTATGGGACCCAGTACTTC,CASSTQGYGTQYF
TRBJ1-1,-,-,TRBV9,TGTGCCAGCAGCGTACAGGGTAACACTGAAGCTTTCTTT,CASSVQGNTEAFF
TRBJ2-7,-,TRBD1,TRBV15,TGTGCCACCAGCAAACAGACAGGGATGTCCTCCTACGAGCAGTACTTC,CATSKQTGMSSYEQYF
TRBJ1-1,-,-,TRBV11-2,TGTGCCAGCAGCCTGTCGGGAGGGATGAACACTGAAGCTTTCTTT,CASSLSGGMNTEAFF
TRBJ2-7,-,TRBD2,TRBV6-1,TGTGCCAGCACCAAGCGGGAGGGTTCCTACGAGCAGTACTTC,CASTKREGSYEQYF
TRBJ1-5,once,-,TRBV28,TGTGCCAGCAGTTTATCGGGTTCCAATCAGCCCCAGCATTTT,CASSLSGSNQPQHF
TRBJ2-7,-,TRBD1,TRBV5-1,TGCGCCAGCAGCCTAGGGACAGGGACCTACTCCTACGAGCAGTACTTC,CASSLGTGTYSYEQYF
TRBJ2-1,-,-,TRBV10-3,TGTGCCATCACCGCAGGGACTTTGGATGAGCAGTTCTTC,CAITAGTLDEQFF